Included here is one TCR beta chain sequence, with context. The target antigen is unknown. The data were produced by immunoSEQ multiplex PCR, yet TCRdb's version contains in-frame clones alone and is incomplete. There are approximately 31,000 clones in the sample; about nine tenths occur only once, and less than 20% lies in the top ten. This entry is derived from a study of T cells in localized non-small cell lung cancer. V dropped 0 bases and J dropped 6 bases, with 9 bases sitting between them. Looked up from germline, CDR1 is SGHRS and CDR2 is YFSETQ. The CDR3 sequence is 14 residues long. Points from the study as a whole: Measurement of T cell clonality placed uninvolved adjacent lung highest, above the level in tumor. An association was observed between higher blood T cell density and longer overall survival. For the top 100 tumor clones, a median about 60 also appeared in adjacent lung. Heterogeneity stays possible, as sequencing covered only one tumor region.

The chain recombines TRBV5-1 with TRBJ1-4; D remains ambiguous. The origin of this receptor is a man aged 40 to 70 with stage III lung adenocarcinoma. The source was peripheral blood mononuclear cells, collected before any cancer treatment. CDR3 loop: CASSLAGSHEKLFF. CDR3 DNA: TGCGCCAGCAGCTTGGCCGGGAGCCATGAAAAACTGTTTTTT. The complete variable domain, with remaining parts taken from reference TRBV5-1 and TRBJ1-4, reads KAGVTQTPRYLIKTRGQQVTLSCSPISGHRSVSWYQQTPGQGLQFLFEYFSETQRNKGNFPGRFSGRQFSNSRSEMNVSTLELGDSALYLCASSLAGSHEKLFFGSGTQLSVL.